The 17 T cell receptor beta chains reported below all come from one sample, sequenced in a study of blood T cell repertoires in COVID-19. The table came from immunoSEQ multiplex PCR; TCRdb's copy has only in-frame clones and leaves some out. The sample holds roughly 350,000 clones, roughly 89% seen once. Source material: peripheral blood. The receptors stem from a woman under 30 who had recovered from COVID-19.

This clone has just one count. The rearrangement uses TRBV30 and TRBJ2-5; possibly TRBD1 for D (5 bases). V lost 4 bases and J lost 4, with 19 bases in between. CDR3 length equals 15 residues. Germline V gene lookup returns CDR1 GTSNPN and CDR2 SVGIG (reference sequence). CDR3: CAWKIWTPHLETQYF. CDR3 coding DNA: TGTGCCTGGAAAATATGGACACCCCATTTAGAGACCCAGTACTTC.

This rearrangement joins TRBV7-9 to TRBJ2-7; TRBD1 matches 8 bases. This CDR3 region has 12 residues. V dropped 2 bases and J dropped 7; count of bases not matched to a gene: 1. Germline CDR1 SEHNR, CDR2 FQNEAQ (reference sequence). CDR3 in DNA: TGTGCCAGCAGCTTAACAGGGGGGGAGCAGTACGTC. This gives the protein CASSLTGGEQYV.

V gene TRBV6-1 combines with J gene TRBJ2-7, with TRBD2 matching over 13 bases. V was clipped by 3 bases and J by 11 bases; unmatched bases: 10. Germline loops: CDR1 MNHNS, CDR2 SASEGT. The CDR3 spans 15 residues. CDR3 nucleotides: TGTGCCAGCAGTGATCCGGGACTAGCGGGACGATTGGAGTACGTC. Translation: CASSDPGLAGRLEYV.

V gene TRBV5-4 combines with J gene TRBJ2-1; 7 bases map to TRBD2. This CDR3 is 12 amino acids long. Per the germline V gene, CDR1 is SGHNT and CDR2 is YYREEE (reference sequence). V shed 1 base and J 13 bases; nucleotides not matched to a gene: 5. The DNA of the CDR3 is TGTGCCAGCAGCTTGCCTAGCGGTACTCAGTTCTTC. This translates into CASSLPSGTQFF.

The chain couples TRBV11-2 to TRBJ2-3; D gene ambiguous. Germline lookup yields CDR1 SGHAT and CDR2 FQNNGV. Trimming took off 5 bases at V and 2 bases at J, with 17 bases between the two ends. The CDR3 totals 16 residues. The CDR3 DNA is TGTGCCAGCAGCCCTACTCGTTGGGCTGACACAGATACGCAGTATTTT. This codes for CASSPTRWADTDTQYF.

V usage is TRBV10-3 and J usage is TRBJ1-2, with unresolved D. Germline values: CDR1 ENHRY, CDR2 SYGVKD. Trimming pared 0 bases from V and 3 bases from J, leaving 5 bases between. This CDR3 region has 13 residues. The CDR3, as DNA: TGTGCCATCAGTGAGTCGCAGGACTATGGCTACACCTTC. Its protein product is CAISESQDYGYTF.

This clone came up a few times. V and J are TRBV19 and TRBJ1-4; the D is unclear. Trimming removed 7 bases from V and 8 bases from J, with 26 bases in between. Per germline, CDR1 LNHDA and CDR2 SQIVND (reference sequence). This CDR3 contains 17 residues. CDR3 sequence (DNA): TGTGCCAGTACCTCAACGATTAGGTCCACCACGGGGGAAAAACTGTTTTTT. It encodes CASTSTIRSTTGEKLFF. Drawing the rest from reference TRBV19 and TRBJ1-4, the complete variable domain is DGGITQSPKYLFRKEGQNVTLSCEQNLNHDAMYWYRQDPGQGLRLIYYSQIVNDFQKGDIAEGYSVSREKKESFPLTVTSAQKNPTAFYLCASTSTIRSTTGEKLFFGSGTQLSVL.

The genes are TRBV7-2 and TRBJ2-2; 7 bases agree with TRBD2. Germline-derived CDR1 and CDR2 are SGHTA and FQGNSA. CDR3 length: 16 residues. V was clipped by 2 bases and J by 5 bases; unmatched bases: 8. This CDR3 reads CASSLLYLAETGELFF. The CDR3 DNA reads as TGTGCCAGCAGCTTATTGTACCTAGCGGAAACCGGGGAGCTGTTTTTT.

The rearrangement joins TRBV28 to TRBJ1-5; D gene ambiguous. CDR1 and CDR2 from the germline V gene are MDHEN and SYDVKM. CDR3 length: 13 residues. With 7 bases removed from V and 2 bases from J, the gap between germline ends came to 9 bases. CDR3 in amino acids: CASIDSRNQPQHF. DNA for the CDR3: TGTGCCAGCATAGACTCCCGCAATCAGCCCCAGCATTTT. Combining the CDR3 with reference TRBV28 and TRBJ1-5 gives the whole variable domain DVKVTQSSRYLVKRTGEKVFLECVQDMDHENMFWYRQDPGLGLRLIYFSYDVKMKEKGDIPEGYSVSREKKERFSLILESASTNQTSMYLCASIDSRNQPQHFGDGTRLSIL.

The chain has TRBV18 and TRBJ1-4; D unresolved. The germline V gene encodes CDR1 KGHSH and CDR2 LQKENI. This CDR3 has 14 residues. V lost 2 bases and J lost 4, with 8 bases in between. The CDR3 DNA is TGTGCCAGCTCACCAAAACAGCTTAATGAAAAACTGTTTTTT. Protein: CASSPKQLNEKLFF.

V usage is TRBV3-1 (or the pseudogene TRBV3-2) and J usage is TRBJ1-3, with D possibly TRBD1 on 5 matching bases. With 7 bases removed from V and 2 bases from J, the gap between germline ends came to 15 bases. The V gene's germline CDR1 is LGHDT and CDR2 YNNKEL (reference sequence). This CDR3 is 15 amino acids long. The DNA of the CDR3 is TGTGCCAGCAAAGGGCAGGGAGGCCCTGGAAACACCATATATTTT. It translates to CASKGQGGPGNTIYF.

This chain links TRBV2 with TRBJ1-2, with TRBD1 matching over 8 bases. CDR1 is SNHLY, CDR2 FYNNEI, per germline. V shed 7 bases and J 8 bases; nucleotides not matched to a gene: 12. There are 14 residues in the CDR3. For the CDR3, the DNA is TGTGCCAGCACAGTAGGGCAGGGGGCTTGGGGCTACACCTTC. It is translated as CASTVGQGAWGYTF.

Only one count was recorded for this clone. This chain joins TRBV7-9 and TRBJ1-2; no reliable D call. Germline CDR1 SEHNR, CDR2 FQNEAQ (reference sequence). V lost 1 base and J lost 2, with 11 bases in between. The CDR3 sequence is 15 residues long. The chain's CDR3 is CASSLEGPGNYGYTF. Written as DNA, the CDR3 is TGTGCCAGCAGCTTAGAAGGGCCGGGAAACTATGGCTACACCTTC.

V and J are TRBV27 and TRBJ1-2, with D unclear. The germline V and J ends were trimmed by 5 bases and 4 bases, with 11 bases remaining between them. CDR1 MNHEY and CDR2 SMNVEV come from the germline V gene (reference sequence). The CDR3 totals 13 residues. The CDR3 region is CASSVSGTYGYTF. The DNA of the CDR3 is TGTGCCAGCAGTGTCTCAGGTACCTATGGCTACACCTTC.

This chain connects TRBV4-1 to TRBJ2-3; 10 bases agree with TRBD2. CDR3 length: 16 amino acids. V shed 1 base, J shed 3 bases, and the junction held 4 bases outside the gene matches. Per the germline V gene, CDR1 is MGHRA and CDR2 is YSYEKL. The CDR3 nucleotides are TGCGCCAGCAGCCAAGTCGTAGCGGGAGGTACAGATACGCAGTATTTT. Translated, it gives CASSQVVAGGTDTQYF.

The CDR3 loop reads CASSQLRGTSGIYNEQFF. The CDR3 DNA is TGCGCCAGCAGCCAACTCCGAGGGACTAGCGGGATCTACAATGAGCAGTTCTTC. The chain combines TRBV4-3 with TRBJ2-1; 13 nucleotides agree with TRBD2. CDR1 is LGHNA, CDR2 YSLEER, per germline. CDR3 length: 18 amino acids. Trimming at V came to 2 bases and at J to 3 bases, leaving 7 bases not matched to a gene.

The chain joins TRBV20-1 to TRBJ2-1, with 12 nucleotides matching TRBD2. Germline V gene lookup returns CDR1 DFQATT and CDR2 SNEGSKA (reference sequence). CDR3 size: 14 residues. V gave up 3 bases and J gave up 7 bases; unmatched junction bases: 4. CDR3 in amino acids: CSASSTSGSNEQFF. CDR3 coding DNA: TGCAGTGCTAGTTCGACTAGCGGGAGTAATGAGCAGTTCTTC.